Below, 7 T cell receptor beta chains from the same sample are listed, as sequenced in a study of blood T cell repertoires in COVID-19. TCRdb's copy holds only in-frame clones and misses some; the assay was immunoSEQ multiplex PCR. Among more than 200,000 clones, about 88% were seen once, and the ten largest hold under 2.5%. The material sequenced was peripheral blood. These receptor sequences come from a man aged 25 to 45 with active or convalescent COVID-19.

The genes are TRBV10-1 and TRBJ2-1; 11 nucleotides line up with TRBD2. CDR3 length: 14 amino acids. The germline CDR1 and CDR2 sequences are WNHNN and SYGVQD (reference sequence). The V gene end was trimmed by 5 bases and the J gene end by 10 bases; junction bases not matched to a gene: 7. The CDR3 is CASSSSGGTGEQFF. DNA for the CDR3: TGCGCCAGCAGTTCTAGCGGGGGGACGGGCGAGCAGTTCTTC.

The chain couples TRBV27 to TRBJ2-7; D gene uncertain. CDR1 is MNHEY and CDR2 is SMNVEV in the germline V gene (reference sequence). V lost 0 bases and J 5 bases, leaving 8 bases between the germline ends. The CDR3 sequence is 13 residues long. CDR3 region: CASSLSTRHEQYF. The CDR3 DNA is TGTGCCAGCAGTTTATCGACACGGCACGAGCAGTACTTC.

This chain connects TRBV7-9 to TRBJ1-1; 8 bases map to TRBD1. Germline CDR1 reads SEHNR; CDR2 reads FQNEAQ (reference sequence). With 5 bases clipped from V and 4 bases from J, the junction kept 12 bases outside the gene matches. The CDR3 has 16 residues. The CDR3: CASSRWTGSMGTEAFF. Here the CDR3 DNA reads TGTGCCAGCAGCCGATGGACAGGGAGTATGGGCACTGAAGCTTTCTTT.

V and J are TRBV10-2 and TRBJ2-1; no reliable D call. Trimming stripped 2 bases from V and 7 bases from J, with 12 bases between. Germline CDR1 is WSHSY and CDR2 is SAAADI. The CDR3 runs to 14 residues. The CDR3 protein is CASSELQLTNEQFF. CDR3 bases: TGCGCCAGCAGTGAGCTCCAGCTGACTAATGAGCAGTTCTTC.

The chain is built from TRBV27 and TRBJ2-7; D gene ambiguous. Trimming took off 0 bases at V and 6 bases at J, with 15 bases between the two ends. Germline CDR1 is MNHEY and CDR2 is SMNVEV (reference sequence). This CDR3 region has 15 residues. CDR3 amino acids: CASSLSPAGTIEQYF. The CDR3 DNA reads TGTGCCAGCAGTTTATCCCCGGCAGGTACGATCGAGCAGTACTTC.

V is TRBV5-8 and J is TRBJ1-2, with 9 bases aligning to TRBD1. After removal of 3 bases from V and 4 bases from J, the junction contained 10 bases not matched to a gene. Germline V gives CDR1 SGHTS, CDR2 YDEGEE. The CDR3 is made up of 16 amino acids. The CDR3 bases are TGTGCCAGCAGCTGGTCCCCGGAGACAGGGGGCTATGGCTACACCTTC. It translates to CASSWSPETGGYGYTF. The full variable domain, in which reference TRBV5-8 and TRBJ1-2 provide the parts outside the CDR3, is EAGVTQSPTHLIKTRGQQATLRCSPISGHTSVYWYQQALGLGLQFLLWYDEGEERNRGNFPPRFSGRQFPNYSSELNVNALELEDSALYLCASSWSPETGGYGYTFGSGTRLTVV.

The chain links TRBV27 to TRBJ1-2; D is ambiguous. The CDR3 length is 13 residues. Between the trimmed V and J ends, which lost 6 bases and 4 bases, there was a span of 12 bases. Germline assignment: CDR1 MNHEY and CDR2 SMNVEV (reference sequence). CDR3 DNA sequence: TGTGCCAGCAGAATCGGGAATGGCTATGGCTACACCTTC. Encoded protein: CASRIGNGYGYTF.